A single sample gave rise to the 10 T cell receptor beta chains below, sequenced in a study of blood T cell repertoires in COVID-19. Sequencing used immunoSEQ multiplex PCR; TCRdb keeps in-frame clones, though not all of them. Of roughly 300,000 clones detected, 88% appear once; the ten largest clones hold roughly 9%. The sequencing input was peripheral blood. The receptors were gathered from a man between 18 and 35 years old with active or convalescent COVID-19.

V usage is TRBV4-2 and J usage is TRBJ1-4, with D possibly TRBD1 on 5 matching bases. CDR1 LGHNA and CDR2 YNFKEQ come from the germline V gene. The CDR3 consists of 15 residues. V was shortened by 3 bases and J by 0 bases, with 8 bases between the two germline ends. For the CDR3, the DNA is TGTGCCAGCAGCCAGAGACAGACAACTAATGAAAAACTGTTTTTT. Amino acids: CASSQRQTTNEKLFF.

The chain joins TRBV7-6 to TRBJ1-3, with 7 bases matching TRBD1. Unmatched junction bases numbered 9, after V lost 4 bases and J lost 0 bases. The CDR3 sequence is 17 residues long. CDR1 is SGHVS, CDR2 FNYEAQ, per germline. The CDR3 nucleotides read TGTGCCAGCAGCTCAGGACAGGTACCATCCTCTGGAAACACCATATATTTT. Its protein is CASSSGQVPSSGNTIYF.

The rearrangement uses TRBV9 and TRBJ1-3; possible D gene TRBD1, 5 bases. Germline CDR1 reads SGDLS; CDR2 reads YYNGEE. CDR3 size: 17 residues. Trimming took off 0 bases at V and 0 bases at J, with 13 bases between the two ends. The CDR3 loop reads CASSVGTGLSSGNTIYF. CDR3 nucleotides: TGTGCCAGCAGCGTAGGCACAGGCCTTTCCTCTGGAAACACCATATATTTT.

V gene TRBV5-6 combines with J gene TRBJ2-7; D uncertain. This CDR3 spans 12 amino acids. The germline V gene encodes CDR1 SGHDT and CDR2 YYEEEE. V was shortened by 2 bases and J by 4 bases, with 7 bases between the two germline ends. The CDR3: CASSFSRYEQYF. CDR3 coding DNA: TGTGCCAGCAGCTTTTCCAGGTACGAGCAGTACTTC.

The chain couples TRBV10-3 to TRBJ1-2; D remains unclear. From germline, CDR1 is ENHRY and CDR2 SYGVKD. The V and J ends lost 0 bases and 1 base respectively, with 15 bases between them. The CDR3 contains 17 residues. The CDR3 here is CAISESKGGPNNYGYTF. The DNA for the CDR3 is TGTGCCATCAGTGAGTCGAAAGGAGGTCCCAATAACTATGGCTACACCTTC.

The chain employs TRBV6-5 and TRBJ1-2, with 7 positions matching TRBD1. Germline V gene sequence: CDR1 MNHEY, CDR2 SVGAGI. The V and J ends lost 2 bases and 2 bases, in that order; junction bases with no gene match: 5. The CDR3 totals 15 residues. The CDR3 loop reads CASSYTGELNYGYTF. CDR3 coding DNA: TGTGCCAGCAGTTACACAGGGGAACTCAACTATGGCTACACCTTC.

This chain uses TRBV3-1 (or the pseudogene TRBV3-2) with TRBJ2-2; possible D gene TRBD2, 5 bases. Between the trimmed V and J ends, which lost 0 bases and 4 bases, there was a span of 15 bases. The CDR3 consists of 17 residues. Germline lookup yields CDR1 LGHDT and CDR2 YNNKEL (reference sequence). The CDR3 DNA reads TGTGCCAGCAGCCAAGATCCCTGGGTAGCGCGCACCGGGGAGCTGTTTTTT. The encoded protein is CASSQDPWVARTGELFF.

This chain links TRBV10-3 with TRBJ1-2; maybe TRBD1 (6 bases). This CDR3 region has 14 residues. V lost 3 bases and J lost 1, with 9 bases in between. Germline V gene data show CDR1 as ENHRY and CDR2 as SYGVKD. In DNA form, the CDR3 reads TGTGCCATCAGTGACCGACAGGATAACTATGGCTACACCTTC. Translation: CAISDRQDNYGYTF.

For the CDR3, the DNA is TGCGCCAGCAGCCATCCCCGGACAGGGGACACTGAAGCTTTCTTT. Its translation: CASSHPRTGDTEAFF. The rearrangement joins TRBV4-3 to TRBJ1-1; 9 positions match TRBD1. V trimming: 3 bases; J trimming: 3 bases; junction bases outside the gene matches: 5. The CDR3 length is 15 residues. Germline V gene sequence: CDR1 LGHNA, CDR2 YSLEER.

This chain uses TRBV27 with TRBJ1-1, with D unclear. CDR1 is MNHEY and CDR2 is SMNVEV in the germline V gene (reference sequence). This CDR3 contains 16 residues. The ends were cut back, 3 bases at V and 1 base at J, with 15 bases in the middle. The CDR3 region is CASSLYSGSTNTEAFF. DNA of the CDR3: TGTGCCAGCAGTTTGTACAGTGGGTCGACGAACACTGAAGCTTTCTTT.